Listed below are T cell receptor beta chains from one sample, sequenced in a study of regulatory T cells in long-lasting Graves disease. TCRdb reprocessed the multiplex PCR reads with MiXCR, giving one entry per CDR3 protein. The table lists some 250,000 distinct CDR3 sequences, roughly 18% of them singletons. Sequencing used peripheral blood mononuclear cells (PBMCs), obtained at new diagnosis, from a patient treated with antithyroid drugs. Every receptor here comes from a female donor with Graves disease. Both conserved end residues are part of each CDR3. D genes are given only for firm matches. Clone size is stated in some rows and not others, as once, few, many or a class when expanded.

abundance: few; len: 15; d_gene: NA; j_gene: TRBJ2-1; v_gene: TRBV7-6; CDR3nt: TGTGCCAGCAGCTTACAGGCGGGACTTGGCCATGAGCAGTTCTTC; CDR3aa: CASSLQAGLGHEQFF
abundance: many; len: 15; d_gene: NA; j_gene: TRBJ2-1; v_gene: TRBV12-3/TRBV12-4; CDR3nt: TGTGCCAGCAGTTTAGCGGCTAGCGCAGCGAATGAGCAGTTCTTC; CDR3aa: CASSLAASAANEQFF
abundance: many; len: 15; d_gene: TRBD1; j_gene: TRBJ2-7; v_gene: TRBV19; CDR3nt: TGTGCCAGTAGTATAAAGGGACAGGGGACCGGGGAGCAGTACTTC; CDR3aa: CASSIKGQGTGEQYF
abundance: many; len: 16; d_gene: TRBD1; j_gene: TRBJ1-4; v_gene: TRBV6-5; CDR3nt: TGTGCCAGCAGTTACTCCTCGACAGGGCCACCCGGAAAACTGTTTTTT; CDR3aa: CASSYSSTGPPGKLFF
abundance: many; len: 12; d_gene: NA; j_gene: TRBJ2-5; v_gene: TRBV6-1; CDR3nt: TGTGCCAGCAGTGAAGCACGGGGACCTTTTTACTTC; CDR3aa: CASSEARGPFYF
abundance: many; len: 13; d_gene: TRBD1; j_gene: TRBJ2-5; v_gene: TRBV2; CDR3nt: TGTGCCAGCAGTAACAGGGGCTCAGAGACCCAGTACTTC; CDR3aa: CASSNRGSETQYF
abundance: many; len: 17; d_gene: TRBD2; j_gene: TRBJ2-3; v_gene: TRBV9; CDR3nt: TGTGCCAGCAGCCCACGTCTGATGAGCGGGGGCACAGATACGCAGTATTTT; CDR3aa: CASSPRLMSGGTDTQYF
abundance: many; len: 14; d_gene: NA; j_gene: TRBJ2-3; v_gene: TRBV19; CDR3nt: TGTGCCAGTAGTGTCACCGGACGCACAGATACGCAGTATTTT; CDR3aa: CASSVTGRTDTQYF
abundance: many; len: 14; d_gene: NA; j_gene: TRBJ1-2; v_gene: TRBV2; CDR3nt: TGTGCCAGCAGAGCGACAGAATCTAACTATGGCTACACCTTC; CDR3aa: CASRATESNYGYTF
abundance: few; len: 17; d_gene: NA; j_gene: TRBJ2-6; v_gene: TRBV28; CDR3nt: TGTGCCAGCAGTTTATTAGGGGGTTCCTCTGGGGCCAACGTCCTGACTTTC; CDR3aa: CASSLLGGSSGANVLTF
abundance: many; len: 12; d_gene: NA; j_gene: TRBJ1-6; v_gene: TRBV7-2; CDR3nt: TGTGCCAGCAGCTACAGGAATTCACCCCTCCACTTT; CDR3aa: CASSYRNSPLHF
abundance: many; len: 13; d_gene: NA; j_gene: TRBJ1-5; v_gene: TRBV19; CDR3nt: TGTGCCAGTAGCAAATATAGCAATCAGCCCCAGCATTTT; CDR3aa: CASSKYSNQPQHF
abundance: many; len: 13; d_gene: NA; j_gene: TRBJ1-2; v_gene: TRBV6-1; CDR3nt: TGTGCCAGCAGACCCGAAGCGGAGAATGGCTACACCTTC; CDR3aa: CASRPEAENGYTF
abundance: many; len: 15; d_gene: NA; j_gene: TRBJ1-1; v_gene: TRBV3-1; CDR3nt: TGTGCCAGCAGCCAAGAGTATGCGGGGAACACTGAAGCTTTCTTT; CDR3aa: CASSQEYAGNTEAFF
abundance: many; len: 14; d_gene: NA; j_gene: TRBJ2-1; v_gene: TRBV20-1; CDR3nt: TGCAGTGTTAAGACGGGGGCGGGGTACAATGAGCAGTTCTTC; CDR3aa: CSVKTGAGYNEQFF
abundance: many; len: 14; d_gene: NA; j_gene: TRBJ2-1; v_gene: TRBV14; CDR3nt: TGTGCCAGCAGCCCGGCTAGTTTGGGCAATGAGCAGTTCTTC; CDR3aa: CASSPASLGNEQFF
abundance: many; len: 11; d_gene: NA; j_gene: TRBJ1-2; v_gene: TRBV2; CDR3nt: TGTGCCAGCAGCCCGGAGGATGGCTACACCTTC; CDR3aa: CASSPEDGYTF
abundance: many; len: 14; d_gene: NA; j_gene: TRBJ2-3; v_gene: TRBV7-2; CDR3nt: TGTGCCAGCTATCGGGGTGGGGCCACAGATACGCAGTATTTT; CDR3aa: CASYRGGATDTQYF
abundance: few; len: 17; d_gene: NA; j_gene: TRBJ2-6; v_gene: TRBV6-5; CDR3nt: TGTGCCAGCAGTTACGGGGGAGCGGGCTCTGGGGCCAACGTCCTGACTTTC; CDR3aa: CASSYGGAGSGANVLTF
abundance: NA; len: 14; d_gene: TRBD2; j_gene: TRBJ2-5; v_gene: TRBV24-1; CDR3nt: TGTGCCACCAGTGACCCAGGACTAGCGGAGACCCAGTACTTC; CDR3aa: CATSDPGLAETQYF
abundance: many; len: 17; d_gene: NA; j_gene: TRBJ1-5; v_gene: TRBV28; CDR3nt: TGTGCCAGCACCCTCCCCGGGGGGGGGGATAGCAATCAGCCCCAGCATTTT; CDR3aa: CASTLPGGGDSNQPQHF
abundance: many; len: 12; d_gene: NA; j_gene: TRBJ1-5; v_gene: TRBV12-3/TRBV12-4; CDR3nt: TGTGCCAGCCAGTTTGGACATCAGCCCCAGCATTTT; CDR3aa: CASQFGHQPQHF
abundance: NA; len: 15; d_gene: NA; j_gene: TRBJ1-5; v_gene: TRBV24-1; CDR3nt: TGTGCCACCGGTGATTTGCCTGGTGGGAATCAGCCCCAGCATTTT; CDR3aa: CATGDLPGGNQPQHF
abundance: many; len: 15; d_gene: NA; j_gene: TRBJ1-2; v_gene: TRBV5-1; CDR3nt: TGCGCCAGCAGCCTGGGTGCCCGGACAGAATATGGCTACACCTTC; CDR3aa: CASSLGARTEYGYTF
abundance: many; len: 15; d_gene: TRBD2; j_gene: TRBJ2-7; v_gene: TRBV2; CDR3nt: TGTGCCAGCAGTGGTGGAGCGGGAAGGTCCTACGAGCAGTACTTC; CDR3aa: CASSGGAGRSYEQYF
abundance: NA; len: 16; d_gene: NA; j_gene: TRBJ1-6; v_gene: TRBV6-5; CDR3nt: TGTGCCAGCAGTTACTCGTCGTCTGGGTCCATTTTCGCCCTCCACTTT; CDR3aa: CASSYSSSGSIFALHF
abundance: many; len: 15; d_gene: TRBD1; j_gene: TRBJ2-1; v_gene: TRBV24-1; CDR3nt: TGTGCCACCAGTCTTGGGACAGGGGTATGGGGTGAGCAGTTCTTC; CDR3aa: CATSLGTGVWGEQFF
abundance: NA; len: 14; d_gene: NA; j_gene: TRBJ2-3; v_gene: TRBV11-2; CDR3nt: TGTGCCAGCAGCTTAGATCTAGGCAGTATTACGCAGTATTTT; CDR3aa: CASSLDLGSITQYF
abundance: many; len: 19; d_gene: NA; j_gene: TRBJ2-7; v_gene: TRBV6-5; CDR3nt: TGTGCCAGCAGTTACTCGAGGAATCAGAGAGGCTCCGACTCCTACGAGCAGTACTTC; CDR3aa: CASSYSRNQRGSDSYEQYF
abundance: many; len: 15; d_gene: NA; j_gene: TRBJ2-3; v_gene: TRBV24-1; CDR3nt: TGTGCCACCAGTGAAGCGGGCCTCTACACAGATACGCAGTATTTT; CDR3aa: CATSEAGLYTDTQYF
abundance: many; len: 15; d_gene: NA; j_gene: TRBJ2-3; v_gene: TRBV9; CDR3nt: TGTGCCAGCAGCATTAGCGGTCATAGAACAGATACGCAGTATTTT; CDR3aa: CASSISGHRTDTQYF
abundance: many; len: 15; d_gene: NA; j_gene: TRBJ1-5; v_gene: TRBV7-9; CDR3nt: TGTGCCAGCAGCTTATCCTCAGGGGGCAATCAGCCCCAGCATTTT; CDR3aa: CASSLSSGGNQPQHF
abundance: many; len: 15; d_gene: NA; j_gene: TRBJ2-5; v_gene: TRBV4-2; CDR3nt: TGTGCCAGCAGCCAAGATGCCCCCTCCTTAGAGACCCAGTACTTC; CDR3aa: CASSQDAPSLETQYF
abundance: many; len: 16; d_gene: TRBD2; j_gene: TRBJ2-1; v_gene: TRBV15; CDR3nt: TGTGCCACCAGCAGAGTAGGGACTAGCGGGTCCAATGAGCAGTTCTTC; CDR3aa: CATSRVGTSGSNEQFF
abundance: many; len: 14; d_gene: TRBD2; j_gene: TRBJ2-3; v_gene: TRBV29-1; CDR3nt: TGCAGCGTCACTAGCGGGAGTATAGCAGATACGCAGTATTTT; CDR3aa: CSVTSGSIADTQYF
abundance: many; len: 16; d_gene: TRBD2; j_gene: TRBJ2-3; v_gene: TRBV6-2/TRBV6-3; CDR3nt: TGTGCCAGCAGTTTCCTAGCGGGAGGGCCGGGAGATACGCAGTATTTT; CDR3aa: CASSFLAGGPGDTQYF
abundance: NA; len: 13; d_gene: NA; j_gene: TRBJ2-1; v_gene: TRBV20-1; CDR3nt: TGCAGTGTAGGGCGGGACTCTTACAATGAGCAGTTCTTC; CDR3aa: CSVGRDSYNEQFF
abundance: many; len: 15; d_gene: NA; j_gene: TRBJ2-2; v_gene: TRBV19; CDR3nt: TGTGCCAGTAGTCCAATACAGGGTAGGAGCGGGGAGCTGTTTTTT; CDR3aa: CASSPIQGRSGELFF
abundance: few; len: 13; d_gene: NA; j_gene: TRBJ1-5; v_gene: TRBV5-8; CDR3nt: TGTGCCAGCAGCCCCCGGGTCAATCAGCCCCAGCATTTT; CDR3aa: CASSPRVNQPQHF
abundance: many; len: 14; d_gene: NA; j_gene: TRBJ1-2; v_gene: TRBV24-1; CDR3nt: TGTGCCACCAGTGAGGCTCCGGCTAACTATGGCTACACCTTC; CDR3aa: CATSEAPANYGYTF
abundance: few; len: 15; d_gene: TRBD2; j_gene: TRBJ2-2; v_gene: TRBV5-1; CDR3nt: TGCGCCAGCAGCCCGACTAGCCCAAACACCGGGGAGCTGTTTTTT; CDR3aa: CASSPTSPNTGELFF
abundance: NA; len: 16; d_gene: TRBD1; j_gene: TRBJ2-7; v_gene: TRBV6-1; CDR3nt: TGTGCCAGCAGTGAAGGGATAGGACAGGGACCTCTCGAGCAGTACTTC; CDR3aa: CASSEGIGQGPLEQYF
abundance: few; len: 14; d_gene: NA; j_gene: TRBJ2-4; v_gene: TRBV20-1; CDR3nt: TGCAGTGTTCTACCCCACAGGGCCAAAAACATTCAGTACTTC; CDR3aa: CSVLPHRAKNIQYF
abundance: NA; len: 12; d_gene: NA; j_gene: TRBJ2-3; v_gene: TRBV28; CDR3nt: TGTGCCAGCAAGGACTACACAGATACGCAGTATTTT; CDR3aa: CASKDYTDTQYF
abundance: many; len: 13; d_gene: NA; j_gene: TRBJ1-5; v_gene: TRBV12-3/TRBV12-4; CDR3nt: TGTGCCAGCAGTTTAGACAGTGAGAGACCCCAGCATTTT; CDR3aa: CASSLDSERPQHF
abundance: many; len: 14; d_gene: TRBD1; j_gene: TRBJ2-5; v_gene: TRBV27; CDR3nt: TGTGCCAGCAGTCCCGGGACAGGGTACGGGACCCAGTACTTC; CDR3aa: CASSPGTGYGTQYF
abundance: many; len: 16; d_gene: TRBD2; j_gene: TRBJ2-1; v_gene: TRBV29-1; CDR3nt: TGCAGCGCTCATACTAGCGGGAGGGCCATGGGAGATGAGCAGTTCTTC; CDR3aa: CSAHTSGRAMGDEQFF
abundance: few; len: 13; d_gene: TRBD2; j_gene: TRBJ2-1; v_gene: TRBV7-6; CDR3nt: TGTGCCAGCAGCTTTAGCGGGCTCAATGAGCAGTTCTTC; CDR3aa: CASSFSGLNEQFF